Listed below are T cell receptor beta chains from one sample, sequenced in a study of blood T cell repertoires in COVID-19. Method: immunoSEQ multiplex PCR; TCRdb's copy keeps in-frame clones and lacks some. This sample has about 210,000 clones, with about 91% found just once. Sequenced material: peripheral blood. The receptors were gathered from a woman aged 35 to 49 with acute or convalescent COVID-19. Each CDR3 is given without its conserved first and last residue. A D gene is named only where the DNA matches it firmly.

j_gene	d_gene	v_gene	CDR3aa
TRBJ1-5	NA	TRBV30	AWSVIDINQPQH
TRBJ1-1	NA	TRBV9	ASSARRGRGNTEAF
TRBJ1-1	NA	TRBV3-1/TRBV3-2	ASSQGAVEAF
TRBJ1-5	NA	TRBV27	ASSLQRFQPQH
TRBJ1-2	NA	TRBV5-1	ASSSMQGNYGYT
TRBJ1-2	NA	TRBV3-1/TRBV3-2	ASSQGSTTPYGYT
TRBJ1-3	TRBD1	TRBV5-1	ASSPRTGFGDTIY
TRBJ1-5	TRBD1	TRBV6-5	ASSNGQGRNQPQH
TRBJ1-4	NA	TRBV5-8	ASSPQGNEKLF
TRBJ2-5	TRBD1	TRBV2	ASSSTGVMNRETQY
TRBJ1-3	NA	TRBV5-8	ASSLAGLGGNTIY
TRBJ2-3	NA	TRBV5-4	ASSVRTETDTQY
TRBJ1-5	NA	TRBV6-1	ASSEWAGEGSNQPQH
TRBJ2-3	NA	TRBV7-8	ASSSRGGAYTDTQY
TRBJ1-1	NA	TRBV7-9	ASSSYGLNNTEAF
TRBJ1-3	TRBD1	TRBV5-1	ASSVAPGQGAQGNTIY
TRBJ1-6	NA	TRBV19	ASSILGGRYNSPLH
TRBJ2-1	NA	TRBV7-9	ASSLRKRRTPSSYNEQF
TRBJ1-2	NA	TRBV5-4	ASSSTDRFYGYT
TRBJ1-1	TRBD1	TRBV18	ASSLPGQGETEAF
TRBJ1-1	TRBD1	TRBV19	ASSIRQGASGTEAF
TRBJ2-5	NA	TRBV5-4	ASSLGSVETQY
TRBJ1-1	TRBD1	TRBV6-6	ASSVRDRGNTEAF
TRBJ1-2	TRBD1	TRBV19	ATRTTGAPGGYGYT
TRBJ1-2	NA	TRBV10-3	AISSDTPNYGYT
TRBJ1-3	NA	TRBV28	ASSLTRGNTIY
TRBJ2-3	NA	TRBV2	ASLSFPSTDTQY
TRBJ1-3	NA	TRBV9	ASSPRPKLSGNTIY
TRBJ1-4	TRBD1	TRBV6-5	ASSSGTGDREKLF
TRBJ1-2	TRBD1	TRBV3-1/TRBV3-2	ASSKDRGPRGYT
TRBJ2-1	TRBD2	TRBV10-2	ATSTSGGFSYNEQF
TRBJ1-5	TRBD1	TRBV6-7	ASSTGQGKNQPQH
TRBJ2-3	TRBD2	TRBV6-4	ASSDSAGVTDTQY
TRBJ1-3	NA	TRBV11-2	ASSFQKGGTGNTIY
TRBJ1-3	TRBD1	TRBV3-1/TRBV3-2	ASSPGQGAYTIY